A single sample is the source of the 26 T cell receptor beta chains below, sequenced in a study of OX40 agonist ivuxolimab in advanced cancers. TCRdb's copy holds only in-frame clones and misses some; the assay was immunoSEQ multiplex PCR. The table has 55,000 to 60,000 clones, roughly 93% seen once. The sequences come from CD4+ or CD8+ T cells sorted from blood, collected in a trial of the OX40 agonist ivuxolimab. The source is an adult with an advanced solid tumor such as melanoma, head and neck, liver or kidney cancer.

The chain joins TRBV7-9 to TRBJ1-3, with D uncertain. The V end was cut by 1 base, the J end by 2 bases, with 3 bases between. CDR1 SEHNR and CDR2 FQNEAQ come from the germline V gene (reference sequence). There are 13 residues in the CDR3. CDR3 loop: CASSLVTGNTIYF. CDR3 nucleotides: TGTGCCAGCAGCTTAGTTACTGGAAACACCATATATTTT.

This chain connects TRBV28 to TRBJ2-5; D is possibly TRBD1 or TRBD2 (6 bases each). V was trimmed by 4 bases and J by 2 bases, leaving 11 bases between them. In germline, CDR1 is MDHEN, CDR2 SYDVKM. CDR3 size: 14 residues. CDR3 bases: TGTGCCAGCAGTTCCTGGAGGGGGCAAGAGACCCAGTACTTC. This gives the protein CASSSWRGQETQYF. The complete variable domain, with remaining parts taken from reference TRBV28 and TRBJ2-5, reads DVKVTQSSRYLVKRTGEKVFLECVQDMDHENMFWYRQDPGLGLRLIYFSYDVKMKEKGDIPEGYSVSREKKERFSLILESASTNQTSMYLCASSSWRGQETQYFGPGTRLLVL.

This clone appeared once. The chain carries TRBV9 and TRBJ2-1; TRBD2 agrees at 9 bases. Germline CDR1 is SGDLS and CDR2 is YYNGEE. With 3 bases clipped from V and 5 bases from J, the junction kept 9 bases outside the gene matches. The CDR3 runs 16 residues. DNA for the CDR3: TGTGCCAGCAGCGACCCCTCGGGACTAGCTCACAATGAGCAGTTCTTC. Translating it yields CASSDPSGLAHNEQFF.

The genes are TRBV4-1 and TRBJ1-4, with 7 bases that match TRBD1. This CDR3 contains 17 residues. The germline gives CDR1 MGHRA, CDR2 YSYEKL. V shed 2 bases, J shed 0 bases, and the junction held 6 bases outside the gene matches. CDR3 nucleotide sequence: TGCGCCAGCAGCCAATATGACAGGGTTGCAACTAATGAAAAACTGTTTTTT. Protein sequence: CASSQYDRVATNEKLFF.

This CDR3 reads CAWSGTLGSYNEQFF. CDR3 sequence (DNA): TGTGCCTGGAGTGGCACTCTAGGCTCCTACAATGAGCAGTTCTTC. This sequence joins TRBV30 and TRBJ2-1; D gene ambiguous. In germline, CDR1 is GTSNPN, CDR2 SVGIG (reference sequence). Trimming took 1 base from V and 0 from J, leaving 10 bases between them. The CDR3 runs 15 residues.

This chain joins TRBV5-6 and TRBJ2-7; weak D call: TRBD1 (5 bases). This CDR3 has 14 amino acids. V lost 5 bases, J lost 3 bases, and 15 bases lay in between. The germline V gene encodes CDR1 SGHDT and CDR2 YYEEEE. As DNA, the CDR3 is TGTGCCAGCAGACGTTCAGGGTTCCTCTACGAGCAGTACTTC. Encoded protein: CASRRSGFLYEQYF.

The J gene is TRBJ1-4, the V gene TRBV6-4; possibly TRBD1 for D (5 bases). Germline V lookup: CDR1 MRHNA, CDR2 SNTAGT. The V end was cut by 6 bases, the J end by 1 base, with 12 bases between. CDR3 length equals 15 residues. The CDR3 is CASSSGQGTNEKLFF. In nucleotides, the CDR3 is TGTGCCAGCAGCAGTGGGCAGGGAACTAATGAAAAACTGTTTTTT.

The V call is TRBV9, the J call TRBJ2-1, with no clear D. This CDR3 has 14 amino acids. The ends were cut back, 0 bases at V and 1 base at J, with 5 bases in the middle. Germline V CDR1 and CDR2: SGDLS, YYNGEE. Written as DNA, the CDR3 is TGTGCCAGCAGCGTAGCCACATCCTACAATGAGCAGTTCTTC. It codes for CASSVATSYNEQFF.

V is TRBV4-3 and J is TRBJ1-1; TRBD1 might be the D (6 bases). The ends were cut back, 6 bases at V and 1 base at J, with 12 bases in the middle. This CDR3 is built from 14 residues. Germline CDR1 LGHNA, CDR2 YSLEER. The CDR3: CASSTGHSNTEAFF. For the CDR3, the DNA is TGCGCCAGCAGTACGGGACACTCGAACACTGAAGCTTTCTTT.

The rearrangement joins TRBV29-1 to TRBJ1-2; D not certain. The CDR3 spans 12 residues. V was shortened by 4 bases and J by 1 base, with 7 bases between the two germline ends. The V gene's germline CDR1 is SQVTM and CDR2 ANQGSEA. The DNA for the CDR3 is TGCAGCGTTGTGCCAATTAACTATGGCTACACCTTC. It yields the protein CSVVPINYGYTF.

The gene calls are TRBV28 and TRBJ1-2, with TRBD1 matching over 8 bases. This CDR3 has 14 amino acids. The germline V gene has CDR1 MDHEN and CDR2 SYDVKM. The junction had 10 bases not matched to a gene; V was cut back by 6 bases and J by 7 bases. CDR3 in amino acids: CASRETGVRFGYTF. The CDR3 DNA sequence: TGTGCCAGCAGGGAGACAGGGGTTAGGTTTGGCTACACCTTC.

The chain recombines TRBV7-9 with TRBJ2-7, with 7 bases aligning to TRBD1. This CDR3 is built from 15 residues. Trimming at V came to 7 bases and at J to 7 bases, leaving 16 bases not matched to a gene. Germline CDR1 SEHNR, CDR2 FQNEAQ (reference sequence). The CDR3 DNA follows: TGTGCCAGCACCGGATGGGGCGAGAGGGACAGAGAGCAGTACTTC. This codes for CASTGWGERDREQYF.

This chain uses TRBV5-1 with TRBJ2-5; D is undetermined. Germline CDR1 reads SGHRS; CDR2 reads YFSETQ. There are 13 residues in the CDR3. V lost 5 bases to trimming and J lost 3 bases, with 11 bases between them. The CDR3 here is CASSSSPEETQYF. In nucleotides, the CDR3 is TGCGCCAGCAGTTCGTCTCCCGAAGAGACCCAGTACTTC.

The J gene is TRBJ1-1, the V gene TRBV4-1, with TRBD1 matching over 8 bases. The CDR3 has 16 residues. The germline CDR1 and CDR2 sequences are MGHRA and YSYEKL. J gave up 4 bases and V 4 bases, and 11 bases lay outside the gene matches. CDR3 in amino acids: CASSLRNSQGATEAFF. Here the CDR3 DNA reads TGCGCCAGCAGCCTTAGGAACTCTCAGGGGGCCACTGAAGCTTTCTTT.

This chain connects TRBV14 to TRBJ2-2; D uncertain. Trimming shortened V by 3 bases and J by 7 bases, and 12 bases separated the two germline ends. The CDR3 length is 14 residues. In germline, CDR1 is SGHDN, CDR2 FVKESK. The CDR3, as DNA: TGTGCCAGCAGCCAGAACTCGTATGGCGGGGAGCTGTTTTTT. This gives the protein CASSQNSYGGELFF.

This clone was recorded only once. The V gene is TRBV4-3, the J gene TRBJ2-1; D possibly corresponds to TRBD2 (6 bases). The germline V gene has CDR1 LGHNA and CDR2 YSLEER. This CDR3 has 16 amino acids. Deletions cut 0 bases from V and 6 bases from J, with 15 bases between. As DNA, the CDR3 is TGCGCCAGCAGCCAAGATAAGGGGCGGGGTTCCAATGAGCAGTTCTTC. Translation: CASSQDKGRGSNEQFF.

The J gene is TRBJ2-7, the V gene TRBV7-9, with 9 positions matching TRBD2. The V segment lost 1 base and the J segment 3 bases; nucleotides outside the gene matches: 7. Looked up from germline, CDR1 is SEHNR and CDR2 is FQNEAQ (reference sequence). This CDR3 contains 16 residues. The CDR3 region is CASSLESSGSLYEQYF. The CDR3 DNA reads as TGTGCCAGCAGCTTAGAGAGTAGCGGGAGTCTCTACGAGCAGTACTTC.

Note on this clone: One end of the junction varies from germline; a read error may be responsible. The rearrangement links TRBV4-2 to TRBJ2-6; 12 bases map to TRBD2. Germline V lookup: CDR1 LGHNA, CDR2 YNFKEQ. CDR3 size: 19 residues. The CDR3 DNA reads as TGTGCCAGCAGTCAGAAGGGACTAGCGGGCTGGGAAGGGGTCAACGTCCTGACTTTC. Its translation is CASSQKGLAGWEGVNVLTF.

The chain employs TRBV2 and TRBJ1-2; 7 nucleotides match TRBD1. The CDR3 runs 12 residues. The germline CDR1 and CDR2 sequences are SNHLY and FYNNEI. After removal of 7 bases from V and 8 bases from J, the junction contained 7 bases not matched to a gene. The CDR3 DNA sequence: TGTGCCAGCATGGTGGTAGGGGGCGGCTACACCTTC. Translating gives CASMVVGGGYTF.

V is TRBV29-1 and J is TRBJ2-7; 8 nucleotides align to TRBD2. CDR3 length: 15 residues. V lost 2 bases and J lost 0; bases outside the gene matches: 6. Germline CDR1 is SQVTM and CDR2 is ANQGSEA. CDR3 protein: CSVERAGGSSYEQYF. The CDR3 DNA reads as TGCAGCGTTGAACGGGCGGGAGGAAGCTCCTACGAGCAGTACTTC.

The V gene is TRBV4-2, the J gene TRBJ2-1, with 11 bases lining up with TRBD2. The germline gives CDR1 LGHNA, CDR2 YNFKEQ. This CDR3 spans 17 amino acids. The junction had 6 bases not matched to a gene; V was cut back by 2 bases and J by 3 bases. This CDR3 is CASSQWGGTSGYNEQFF. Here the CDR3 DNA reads TGTGCCAGCAGCCAATGGGGCGGGACTAGCGGCTACAATGAGCAGTTCTTC.

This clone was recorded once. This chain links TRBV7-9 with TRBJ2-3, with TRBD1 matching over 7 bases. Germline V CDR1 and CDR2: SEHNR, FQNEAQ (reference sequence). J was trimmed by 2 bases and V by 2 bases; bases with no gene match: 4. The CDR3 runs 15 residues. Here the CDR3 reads CASSLRKGATDTQYF. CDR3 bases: TGTGCCAGCAGCTTAAGGAAGGGGGCCACAGATACGCAGTATTTT.

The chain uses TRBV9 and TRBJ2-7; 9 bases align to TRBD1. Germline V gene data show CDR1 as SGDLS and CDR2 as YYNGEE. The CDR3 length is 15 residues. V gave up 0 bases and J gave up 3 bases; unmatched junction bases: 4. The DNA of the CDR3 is TGTGCCAGCAGCGTAGCTGGGACAGGGATCTACGAGCAGTACTTC. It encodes CASSVAGTGIYEQYF. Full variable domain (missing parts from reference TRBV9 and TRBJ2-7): DSGVTQTPKHLITATGQRVTLRCSPRSGDLSVYWYQQSLDQGLQFLIQYYNGEERAKGNILERFSAQQFPDLHSELNLSSLELGDSALYFCASSVAGTGIYEQYFGPGTRLTVT.

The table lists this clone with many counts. The CDR3 DNA sequence: TGTGCCAGCAGTGAGCTAGCGGACACAGATACGCAGTATTTT. Translating it yields CASSELADTDTQYF. This sequence joins TRBV6-4 and TRBJ2-3; 7 bases align to TRBD2. Germline values: CDR1 MRHNA, CDR2 SNTAGT. The CDR3 totals 14 residues. Trimming cost V 3 bases and J 2 bases; bases outside gene matches: 2.

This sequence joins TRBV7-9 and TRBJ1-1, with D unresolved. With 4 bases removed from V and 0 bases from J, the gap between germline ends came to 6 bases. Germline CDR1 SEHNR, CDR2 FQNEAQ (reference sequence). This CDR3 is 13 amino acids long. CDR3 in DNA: TGTGCCAGCAGCTCCACATTGAACACTGAAGCTTTCTTT. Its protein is CASSSTLNTEAFF.

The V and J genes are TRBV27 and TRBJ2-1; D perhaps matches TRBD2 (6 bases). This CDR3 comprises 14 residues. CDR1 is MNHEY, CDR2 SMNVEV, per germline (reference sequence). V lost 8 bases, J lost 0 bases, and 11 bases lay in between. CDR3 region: CASGAGSSYNEQFF. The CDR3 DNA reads TGTGCCAGCGGCGCGGGGAGCTCCTACAATGAGCAGTTCTTC.